Each of the 19 T cell receptor beta chains below was sequenced from the same sample in a study of Ad26.COV2.S vaccination and SARS-CoV-2 variants. Sample treatment: some 20 received Ad26.COV2.S at low or high dose, single or two shots; about 5 received placebo; per-sample allocation not given. Collection of the samples took place on day 63 after the first injection of vaccine or placebo. Measured with immunoSEQ multiplex PCR; TCRdb has only the in-frame clones, and not every one. The sample carries 380,000 or so clones, around 82% recorded once. This material consisted of peripheral blood, taken in a trial of Ad26.COV2.S vaccine versus placebo. The receptors stem from a person aged 18 to 65 who received the Ad26.COV2.S COVID-19 vaccine or a placebo.

The chain combines TRBV7-6 with TRBJ2-7; 7 bases are shared with TRBD2. CDR3 size: 15 residues. CDR1 SGHVS and CDR2 FNYEAQ come from the germline V gene. V shed 5 bases, J shed 6 bases, and the junction held 13 bases outside the gene matches. CDR3 sequence (DNA): TGTGCCAGCAGCCCCGCCGGGCGGGAGAGAGGCGAGCAGTACTTC. Amino acids: CASSPAGRERGEQYF.

This chain connects TRBV14 to TRBJ1-2; TRBD1 might be the D (5 bases). The V gene lost 6 bases and the J gene lost 5 bases, with 13 bases spanning the gap. Germline V gives CDR1 SGHDN, CDR2 FVKESK. The CDR3 length is 13 residues. The CDR3 loop is CASRGALGYGYTF. CDR3 sequence (DNA): TGTGCCAGCAGAGGGGCTTTAGGGTATGGCTACACCTTC. Full variable domain (remainder filled in from reference TRBV14 and TRBJ1-2): EAGVTQFPSHSVIEKGQTVTLRCDPISGHDNLYWYRRVMGKEIKFLLHFVKESKQDESGMPNNRFLAERTGGTYSTLKVQPAELEDSGVYFCASRGALGYGYTFGSGTRLTVV.

The chain carries TRBV5-1 and TRBJ2-7; TRBD2 is a possible D gene (6 bases). The V end lost 0 bases, the J end lost 4 bases, and 17 bases lay between the germline ends. This CDR3 has 16 amino acids. Germline V lookup: CDR1 SGHRS, CDR2 YFSETQ. The CDR3 here is CASSLGQRVLDYEQYF. CDR3 in DNA: TGCGCCAGCAGCTTGGGCCAGCGGGTCTTAGATTACGAGCAGTACTTC.

The V call is TRBV5-6, the J call TRBJ1-5; unclear D gene. Deletions cut 1 base from V and 3 bases from J, with 14 bases between. The CDR3 is 16 residues long. Germline lookup yields CDR1 SGHDT and CDR2 YYEEEE. The CDR3 reads CASSLSSLPSNQPQHF. As DNA, the CDR3 is TGTGCCAGCAGCTTGTCGAGTCTACCTTCCAATCAGCCCCAGCATTTT. The whole variable domain, filled in from reference TRBV5-6 and TRBJ1-5, reads DAGVTQSPTHLIKTRGQQVTLRCSPKSGHDTVSWYQQALGQGPQFIFQYYEEEERQRGNFPDRFSGHQFPNYSSELNVNALLLGDSALYLCASSLSSLPSNQPQHFGDGTRLSIL.

The J gene is TRBJ2-1, the V gene TRBV9, with D maybe TRBD1 (5 bases). The CDR3 is 15 amino acids. The ends were cut back, 0 bases at V and 5 bases at J, with 12 bases in the middle. CDR1 and CDR2 from the germline V gene are SGDLS and YYNGEE. CDR3 loop: CASSVGSGLNNEQFF. The CDR3 DNA reads as TGTGCCAGCAGCGTAGGATCAGGGCTAAACAATGAGCAGTTCTTC. Drawing the rest from reference TRBV9 and TRBJ2-1, the complete variable domain is DSGVTQTPKHLITATGQRVTLRCSPRSGDLSVYWYQQSLDQGLQFLIQYYNGEERAKGNILERFSAQQFPDLHSELNLSSLELGDSALYFCASSVGSGLNNEQFFGPGTRLTVL.

The DNA for the CDR3 is TGTGCCAGCAGTTACGGGGCAGACGGGTCCAGCGAGCAGTACTTC. It is translated as CASSYGADGSSEQYF. The chain joins TRBV6-2 or TRBV6-3 to TRBJ2-7; D possibly corresponds to TRBD1 (5 bases). Per germline, CDR1 MNHEY and CDR2 SVGEGT. With 2 bases removed from V and 6 bases from J, the gap between germline ends came to 17 bases. The CDR3 totals 15 residues.

The V call is TRBV6-5, the J call TRBJ2-7; 12 nucleotides match TRBD1. Germline CDR1 and CDR2: MNHEY and SVGAGI. This CDR3 is built from 14 residues. Germline trimming cut 6 bases from V and 5 bases from J; bases unmatched to any gene: 5. The CDR3 DNA reads as TGTGCCAGCAGAACGGGACAGGGGGCACACGAGCAGTACTTC. Translation gives CASRTGQGAHEQYF.

This clone appeared a few times. This chain connects TRBV30 to TRBJ1-6; no clear D. V gave up 3 bases and J gave up 6 bases, with 9 bases separating them. Germline assignment: CDR1 GTSNPN and CDR2 SVGIG (reference sequence). The CDR3 totals 13 residues. The CDR3 protein is CAWRAKANSPLHF. CDR3 in DNA: TGTGCCTGGAGGGCTAAGGCTAATTCACCCCTCCACTTT.

V gene TRBV12-5 combines with J gene TRBJ1-5; 7 bases agree with TRBD1. The germline CDR1 and CDR2 sequences are LGHNT and FRNRAP. This CDR3 is built from 18 residues. After removal of 2 bases from V and 0 bases from J, the junction contained 10 bases not matched to a gene. CDR3 DNA sequence: TGTGCTAGTGGTTTGTCCGCCCAGGGGGATTATAGCAATCAGCCCCAGCATTTT. Translated: CASGLSAQGDYSNQPQHF.

V usage is TRBV7-3 and J usage is TRBJ1-1, with D possibly matching TRBD1 (5 bases). V was cut by 5 bases and J by 5 bases, with 12 bases left in between. CDR3 size: 13 residues. Per the germline V gene, CDR1 is SGHTA and CDR2 is FQGTGA. CDR3 DNA sequence: TGTGCCAGCAGCCCAAGTGGGGCGACTGAAGCTTTCTTT. Its translation: CASSPSGATEAFF.

This chain links TRBV27 with TRBJ2-1; a weak D match, TRBD2 (6 bases). The CDR3 contains 14 residues. V was shortened by 5 bases and J by 5 bases, with 13 bases between the two germline ends. Germline-derived CDR1 and CDR2 are MNHEY and SMNVEV (reference sequence). The CDR3 sequence: CASSSLGLNNEQFF. The CDR3 DNA sequence: TGTGCCAGCAGTAGTTTGGGACTCAACAATGAGCAGTTCTTC.

This clone has just a few counts. This chain joins TRBV5-4 and TRBJ2-3, with D possibly being TRBD1 or TRBD2 (7 bases each). CDR3 length equals 17 residues. The V gene's germline CDR1 is SGHNT and CDR2 YYREEE (reference sequence). Trimming pared 4 bases from V and 5 bases from J, leaving 23 bases between. The CDR3 loop reads CASSLTGRGVGRDTQYF. The CDR3 DNA follows: TGTGCCAGCAGCCTGACAGGGAGGGGGGTTGGTAGAGATACGCAGTATTTT.

This chain connects TRBV12-3 or TRBV12-4 to TRBJ2-7, with a possible D match to TRBD1 (5 bases). V dropped 9 bases and J dropped 0 bases, with 12 bases sitting between them. CDR3 length: 13 residues. The CDR3 coding sequence is TGTGCCAGTACCCCAAGGGGCTCCTACGAGCAGTACTTC. Its protein product is CASTPRGSYEQYF.

The chain recombines TRBV11-2 with TRBJ1-4; 10 nucleotides agree with TRBD1. J gave up 8 bases and V 4 bases, and 13 bases lay outside the gene matches. This CDR3 contains 17 residues. Looked up from germline, CDR1 is SGHAT and CDR2 is FQNNGV. The CDR3 nucleotides are TGTGCCAGCAGCTCGACAGGGGGCGCATTCCGAGACGAAAAACTGTTTTTT. It encodes CASSSTGGAFRDEKLFF.

J is TRBJ2-7 and V is TRBV9; the match to TRBD2 covers 8 bases. The CDR3 totals 16 residues. Per germline, CDR1 SGDLS and CDR2 YYNGEE. J was trimmed by 2 bases and V by 4 bases; bases with no gene match: 11. CDR3: CASSPQVTSGTYEQYF. The CDR3, as DNA: TGTGCCAGCAGCCCACAGGTTACTAGCGGTACCTACGAGCAGTACTTC.

The chain joins TRBV11-2 to TRBJ2-7; 10 bases map to TRBD2. The junction had 8 bases not matched to a gene; V was cut back by 2 bases and J by 7 bases. The CDR3 runs to 15 residues. The germline gives CDR1 SGHAT, CDR2 FQNNGV. In DNA form, the CDR3 reads TGTGCCAGCAGCTTAATGGTAGCGGGAGGTACGGAGCAGTACTTC. It translates to CASSLMVAGGTEQYF.

J is TRBJ2-7 and V is TRBV6-1, with D unclear. The CDR3 runs 16 residues. Germline CDR1 reads MNHNS; CDR2 reads SASEGT. V gave up 4 bases and J gave up 1 base, with 17 bases separating them. The CDR3 sequence: CASSVLSAFKSYEQYF. The CDR3 coding sequence is TGTGCCAGCAGTGTCCTCTCGGCCTTTAAGTCCTACGAGCAGTACTTC.

The rearrangement uses TRBV7-9 and TRBJ2-7; D gene unclear. The CDR3 has 14 residues. Germline V gene data show CDR1 as SEHNR and CDR2 as FQNEAQ (reference sequence). V gave up 0 bases and J gave up 0 bases, with 6 bases separating them. The CDR3 coding sequence is TGTGCCAGCAGCTTAGCGGTCAGCTCCTACGAGCAGTACTTC. Translated: CASSLAVSSYEQYF.

J is TRBJ2-2 and V is TRBV12-5, with 7 positions matching TRBD2. CDR1 is LGHNT, CDR2 FRNRAP, per germline. The CDR3 consists of 13 residues. J was trimmed by 7 bases and V by 8 bases; bases with no gene match: 7. The CDR3 region is CASNDRGDGELFF. The DNA of the CDR3 is TGTGCTAGTAACGACCGGGGGGACGGGGAGCTGTTTTTT.